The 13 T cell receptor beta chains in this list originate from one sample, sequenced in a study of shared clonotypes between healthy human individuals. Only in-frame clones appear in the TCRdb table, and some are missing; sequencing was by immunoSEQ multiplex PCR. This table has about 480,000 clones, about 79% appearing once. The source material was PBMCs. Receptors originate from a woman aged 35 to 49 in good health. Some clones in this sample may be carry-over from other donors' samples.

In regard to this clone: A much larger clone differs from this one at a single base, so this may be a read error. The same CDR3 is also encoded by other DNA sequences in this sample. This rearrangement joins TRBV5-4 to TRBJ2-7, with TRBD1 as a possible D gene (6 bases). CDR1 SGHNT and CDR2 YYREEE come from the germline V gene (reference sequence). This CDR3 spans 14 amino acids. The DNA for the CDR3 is TGTGCCAGCAGCCCACCGGACAGACTCTACGAGCAGTATTTC. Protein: CASSPPDRLYEQYF.

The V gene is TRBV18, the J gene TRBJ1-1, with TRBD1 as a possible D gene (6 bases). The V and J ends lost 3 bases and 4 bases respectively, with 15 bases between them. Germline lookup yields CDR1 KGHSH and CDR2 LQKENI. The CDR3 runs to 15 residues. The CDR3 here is CASSPRGRGVTEAFF. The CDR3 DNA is TGTGCCAGCTCACCCCGGGGCAGGGGAGTCACTGAAGCTTTCTTT.

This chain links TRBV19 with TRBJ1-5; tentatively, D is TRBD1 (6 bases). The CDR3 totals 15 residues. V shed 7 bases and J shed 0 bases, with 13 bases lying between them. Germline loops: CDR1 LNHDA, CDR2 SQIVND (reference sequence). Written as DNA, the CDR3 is TGTGCCAGTAATCCTACAGGGAATAGCAATCAGCCCCAGCATTTT. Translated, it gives CASNPTGNSNQPQHF.

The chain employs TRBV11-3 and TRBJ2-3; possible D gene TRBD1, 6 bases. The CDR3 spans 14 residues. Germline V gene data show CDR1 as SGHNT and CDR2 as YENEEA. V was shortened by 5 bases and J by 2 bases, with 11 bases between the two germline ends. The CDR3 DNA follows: TGTGCCAGCAGCCCTACAGGGAACACAGATACGCAGTATTTT. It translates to CASSPTGNTDTQYF.

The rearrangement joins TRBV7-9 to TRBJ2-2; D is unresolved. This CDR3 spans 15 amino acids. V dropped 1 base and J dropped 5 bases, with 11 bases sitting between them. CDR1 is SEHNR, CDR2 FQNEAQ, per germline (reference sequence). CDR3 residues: CASSLGVGKTGELFF. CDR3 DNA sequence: TGTGCCAGCAGCTTAGGAGTCGGCAAGACCGGGGAGCTGTTTTTT.

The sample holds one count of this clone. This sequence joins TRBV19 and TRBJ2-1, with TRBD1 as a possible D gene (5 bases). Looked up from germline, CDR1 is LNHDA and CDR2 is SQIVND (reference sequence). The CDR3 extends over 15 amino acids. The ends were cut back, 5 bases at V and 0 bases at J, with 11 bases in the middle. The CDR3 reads CASSLQAFSYNEQFF. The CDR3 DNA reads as TGTGCCAGTAGTTTACAGGCGTTCTCCTACAATGAGCAGTTCTTC.

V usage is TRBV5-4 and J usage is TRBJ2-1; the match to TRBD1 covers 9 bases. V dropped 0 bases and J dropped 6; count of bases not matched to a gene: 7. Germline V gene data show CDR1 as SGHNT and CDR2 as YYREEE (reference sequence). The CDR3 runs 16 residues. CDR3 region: CASSLDPGQGGNEQFF. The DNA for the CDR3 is TGTGCCAGCAGCTTGGATCCGGGACAGGGAGGCAATGAGCAGTTCTTC.

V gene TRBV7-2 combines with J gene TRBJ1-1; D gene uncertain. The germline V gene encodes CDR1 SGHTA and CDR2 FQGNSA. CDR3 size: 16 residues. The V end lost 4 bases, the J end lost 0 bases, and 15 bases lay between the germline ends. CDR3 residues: CASSSKDTNLNTEAFF. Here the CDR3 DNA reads TGTGCCAGCAGCTCCAAAGATACGAACCTGAACACTGAAGCTTTCTTT.

This CDR3 is CASSPPRQRADTQYF. The CDR3 nucleotides are TGTGCCAGCTCACCACCGAGGCAGAGGGCAGATACGCAGTATTTT. The chain couples TRBV18 to TRBJ2-3, with a possible D match to TRBD2 (5 bases). The V gene's germline CDR1 is KGHSH and CDR2 LQKENI. V gave up 0 bases and J gave up 4 bases, with 11 bases separating them. The CDR3 contains 15 residues.

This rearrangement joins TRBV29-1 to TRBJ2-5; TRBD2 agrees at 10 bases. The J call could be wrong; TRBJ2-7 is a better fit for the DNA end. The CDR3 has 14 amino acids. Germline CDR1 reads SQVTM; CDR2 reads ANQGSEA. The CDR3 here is CSVDTSGTSYEQYF. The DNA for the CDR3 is TGCAGCGTAGATACTAGCGGGACGTCCTACGAGCAGTACTTC.

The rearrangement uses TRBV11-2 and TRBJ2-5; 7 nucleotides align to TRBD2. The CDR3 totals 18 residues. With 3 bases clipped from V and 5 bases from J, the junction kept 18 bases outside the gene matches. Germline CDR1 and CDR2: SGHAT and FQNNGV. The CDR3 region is CASSFQPWAGVSKETQYF. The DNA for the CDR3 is TGTGCCAGCAGCTTTCAGCCTTGGGCGGGAGTCTCCAAGGAGACCCAGTACTTC.

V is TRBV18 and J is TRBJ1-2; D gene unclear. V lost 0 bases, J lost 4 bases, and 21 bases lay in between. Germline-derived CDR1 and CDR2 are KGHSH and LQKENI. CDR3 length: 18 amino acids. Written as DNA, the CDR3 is TGTGCCAGCTCACCACCGTTGATGGGTACCCGTAGCGGCTATGGCTACACCTTC. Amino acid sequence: CASSPPLMGTRSGYGYTF.

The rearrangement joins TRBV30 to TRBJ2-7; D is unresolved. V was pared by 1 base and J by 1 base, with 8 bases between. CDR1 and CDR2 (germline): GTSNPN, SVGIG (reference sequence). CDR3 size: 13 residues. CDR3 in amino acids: CAWSEGPSYEQYF. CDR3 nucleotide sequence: TGTGCCTGGAGTGAAGGCCCATCCTACGAGCAGTACTTC. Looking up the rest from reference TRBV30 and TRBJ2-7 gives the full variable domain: SQTIHQWPATLVQPVGSPLSLECTVEGTSNPNLYWYRQAAGRGLQLLFYSVGIGQISSEVPQNLSASRPQDRQFILSSKKLLLSDSGFYLCAWSEGPSYEQYFGPGTRLTVT.